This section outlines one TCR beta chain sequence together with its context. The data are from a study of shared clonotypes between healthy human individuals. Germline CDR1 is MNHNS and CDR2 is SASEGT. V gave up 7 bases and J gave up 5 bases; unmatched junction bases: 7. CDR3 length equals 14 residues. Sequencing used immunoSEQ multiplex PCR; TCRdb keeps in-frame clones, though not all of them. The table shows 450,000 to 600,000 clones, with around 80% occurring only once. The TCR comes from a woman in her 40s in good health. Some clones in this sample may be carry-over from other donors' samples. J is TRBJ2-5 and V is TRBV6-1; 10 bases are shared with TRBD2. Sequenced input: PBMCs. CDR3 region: CASIPLSGRETQYF. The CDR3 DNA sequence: TGTGCCAGCATTCCCCTTAGCGGGAGGGAGACCCAGTACTTC.